These 13 T cell receptor beta chains originate from one sample sequenced in a study of beta chain features in type 1 diabetes. Every bit of the isolated RNA underwent reverse transcription, so sequencing read expressed TCRB transcripts. Data came from immunoSEQ multiplex PCR; TCRdb stores just in-frame clones and leaves some out. The profile covers about 110,000 clones, with about two fifths appearing a single time and more than 0.06% taken by the ten largest. The specimen was stem cell memory CD4+ T cells from blood. The receptors shown here come from a woman between 18 and 30 years old in good health.

This clone was seen more than once but under ten times. The chain employs TRBV30 and TRBJ2-1, with 11 bases that match TRBD2. Germline V CDR1 and CDR2: GTSNPN, SVGIG (reference sequence). This CDR3 is built from 15 residues. The V segment lost 3 bases and the J segment 6 bases; nucleotides outside the gene matches: 7. The CDR3, as DNA: TGTGCCTGGAGGGGACTAGCGGCATTTGTCAATGAGCAGTTCTTC. Its protein is CAWRGLAAFVNEQFF.

The V gene is TRBV10-3, the J gene TRBJ2-3, with D perhaps matching TRBD2 (6 bases). The CDR3 consists of 15 residues. Germline V gives CDR1 ENHRY, CDR2 SYGVKD. Trimming took off 10 bases at V and 2 bases at J, with 19 bases between the two ends. CDR3 bases: TGTGCCACCAGGGCGGGATCCCGGCCCACAGATACGCAGTATTTT. This gives the protein CATRAGSRPTDTQYF.

This clone was counted only a few times. This chain connects TRBV11-2 to TRBJ1-1, with D possibly being TRBD1 (6 bases). Germline V gives CDR1 SGHAT, CDR2 FQNNGV. The length of the CDR3 is 13 residues. The V end lost 1 base, the J end lost 11 bases, and 14 bases lay between the germline ends. CDR3 residues: CASSLGQNRDAFF. The CDR3, as DNA: TGTGCCAGCAGCTTAGGGCAGAACAGGGATGCTTTCTTT.

The chain is built from TRBV7-2 and TRBJ2-7; 9 nucleotides align to TRBD1. The CDR3 covers 16 residues. Trimming cost V 5 bases and J 6 bases; bases outside gene matches: 14. The germline CDR1 and CDR2 sequences are SGHTA and FQGNSA. The CDR3 DNA sequence: TGTGCCAGCAGCAAAGGGGGACAGGGAAGAAGACGCGAGCAGTACTTC. As protein: CASSKGGQGRRREQYF.

The J gene is TRBJ2-5, the V gene TRBV7-3, with 8 bases fitting TRBD1. The germline gives CDR1 SGHTA, CDR2 FQGTGA. Trimming took 5 bases from V and 1 from J; bases not matched to a gene: 9. The CDR3 extends over 16 amino acids. The CDR3 bases are TGTGCCAGCAGCCCAAGCCGGACAGGGACCCAAGAGACCCAGTACTTC. Residues: CASSPSRTGTQETQYF. Complete variable domain (other parts from reference TRBV7-3 and TRBJ2-5): GAGVSQTPSNKVTEKGKYVELRCDPISGHTALYWYRQSLGQGPEFLIYFQGTGAADDSGLPNDRFFAVRPEGSVSTLKIQRTERGDSAVYLCASSPSRTGTQETQYFGPGTRLLVL.

This clone was counted between two and nine times. The chain recombines TRBV29-1 with TRBJ1-1; D is ambiguous. The CDR3 has 14 amino acids. Germline V CDR1 and CDR2: SQVTM, ANQGSEA. Trimming removed 2 bases from V and 5 bases from J, with 15 bases in between. CDR3 protein: CSVESPEVGTEAFF. CDR3 DNA sequence: TGCAGCGTTGAAAGCCCCGAGGTTGGGACTGAAGCTTTCTTT.

The rearrangement links TRBV1 to TRBJ2-7; the table calls TRBD2, which could not be checked here. TRBV1 has pseudogene status. The CDR3 loop spans 16 amino acids. The CDR3: CTSNAEDLSSSYEQYF. In nucleotides, the CDR3 is TGCACCAGCAACGCAGAGGACTTGTCGAGCTCCTACGAGCAGTACTTC.

This chain links TRBV6-1 with TRBJ2-2; D perhaps matches TRBD1 (6 bases). Germline CDR1 and CDR2: MNHNS and SASEGT. CDR3 length: 14 amino acids. V was shortened by 6 bases and J by 1 base, with 9 bases between the two germline ends. CDR3 sequence reads: CASRKGQNTGELFF. The CDR3 DNA reads TGTGCCAGCAGAAAGGGACAGAACACCGGGGAGCTGTTTTTT.

The chain couples TRBV27 to TRBJ2-7, with D perhaps TRBD1 (5 bases). Germline assignment: CDR1 MNHEY and CDR2 SMNVEV (reference sequence). V gave up 5 bases and J gave up 5 bases, with 13 bases separating them. The CDR3 has 13 amino acids. The CDR3, as DNA: TGTGCCAGCAGTCCAAGGGGTATCGACGAGCAGTACTTC. The encoded protein is CASSPRGIDEQYF.

The chain links TRBV7-8 to TRBJ1-1, with TRBD1 as a possible D gene (6 bases). V lost 3 bases, J lost 3 bases, and 20 bases lay in between. Looked up from germline, CDR1 is SGHVS and CDR2 is FQNEAQ. This CDR3 contains 17 residues. The CDR3 here is CASSFPLEQGWYTEAFF. In nucleotides, the CDR3 is TGTGCCAGCAGCTTCCCCTTAGAGCAGGGGTGGTACACTGAAGCTTTCTTT.

The chain carries TRBV30 and TRBJ2-3; D is unresolved. Trimming took off 0 bases at V and 3 bases at J, with 13 bases between the two ends. Germline CDR1 and CDR2: GTSNPN and SVGIG (reference sequence). The CDR3 runs to 15 residues. The CDR3 loop reads CAWSVRRLGTDTQYF. The DNA of the CDR3 is TGTGCCTGGAGTGTACGAAGACTCGGGACAGATACGCAGTATTTT.

The chain is built from TRBV4-3 and TRBJ2-1; 8 bases match TRBD2. The CDR3 length is 16 residues. V lost 0 bases and J lost 7; bases outside the gene matches: 8. Germline V gene lookup returns CDR1 LGHNA and CDR2 YSLEER. CDR3 sequence (DNA): TGCGCCAGCAGCCAAGAGGAAAGCGGGAGCTTGAATGAGCAGTTCTTC. Encoded protein: CASSQEESGSLNEQFF.

The chain recombines TRBV12-5 with TRBJ1-1; D gene ambiguous. CDR3 size: 9 residues. Per the germline V gene, CDR1 is LGHNT and CDR2 is FRNRAP. The germline V and J ends were trimmed by 8 bases and 8 bases, with 6 bases remaining between them. The CDR3 coding sequence is TGTGCTAGTCCATCCGAAGCTTTCTTT. It encodes CASPSEAFF.